This TCR beta chain was obtained from a study of shared clonotypes between healthy human individuals. Study-level results: Generation probabilities of non-shared clonotypes were lower (relative to those shared by all four donors). Donor clonotype sharing was expected to depend on sequencing depth.

The CDR3 contains 10 residues. Germline V lookup: CDR1 DFQATT, CDR2 SNEGSKA (reference sequence). V lost 6 bases to trimming and J lost 7 bases, with 10 bases between them. Sorted-subset replicate PCR reactions were performed with about 190 ng DNA, corresponding to roughly 30,000 T cell genomes. Some clones are missing from TCRdb's copy, which holds only in-frame ones; the method was immunoSEQ multiplex PCR. The sample comprises 2,100,000 or so clones, around 95% of which are singletons, and approximately 0.13% rests with the top ten. Comment on this clone: Antigen unknown.

Each of the donors was a healthy adult who was HIV-negative and had not had a recent acute infection or vaccination. The source is a man aged 18 to 29 in good health. The sample comprised naive CD4+ T cells sorted from blood. Subset noted: CD45RA+ positively selected. The chain joins TRBV20-1 to TRBJ2-7; tentative D call: TRBD1 (6 bases). The CDR3 here is CSAGGWEQYF. Written as DNA, the CDR3 is TGCAGTGCAGGGGGTTGGGAGCAGTACTTC.